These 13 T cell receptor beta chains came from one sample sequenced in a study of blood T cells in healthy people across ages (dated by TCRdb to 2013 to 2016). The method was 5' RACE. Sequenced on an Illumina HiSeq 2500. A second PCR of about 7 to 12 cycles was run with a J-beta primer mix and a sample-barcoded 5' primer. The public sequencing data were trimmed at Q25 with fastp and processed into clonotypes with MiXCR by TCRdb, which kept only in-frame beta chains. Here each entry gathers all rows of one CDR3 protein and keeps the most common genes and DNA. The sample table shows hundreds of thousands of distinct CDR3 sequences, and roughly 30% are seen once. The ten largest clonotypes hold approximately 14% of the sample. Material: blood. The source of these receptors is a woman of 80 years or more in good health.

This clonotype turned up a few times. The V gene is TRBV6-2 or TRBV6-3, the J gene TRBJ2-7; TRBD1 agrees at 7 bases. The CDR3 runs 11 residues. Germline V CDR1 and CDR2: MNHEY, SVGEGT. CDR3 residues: CGGQRSYEQYF. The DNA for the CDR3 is TGTGGGGGACAGCGCTCCTACGAGCAGTACTTC.

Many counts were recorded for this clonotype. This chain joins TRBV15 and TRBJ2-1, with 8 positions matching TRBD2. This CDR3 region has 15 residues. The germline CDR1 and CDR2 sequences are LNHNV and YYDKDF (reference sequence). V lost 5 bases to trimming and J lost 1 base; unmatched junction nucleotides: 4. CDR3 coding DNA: TGTGCCACCAGCGCGGGGGGAGGGTCCTACAATGAGCAGTTCTTC. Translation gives CATSAGGGSYNEQFF. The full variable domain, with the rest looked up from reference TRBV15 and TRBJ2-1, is DAMVIQNPRYQVTQFGKPVTLSCSQTLNHNVMYWYQQKSSQAPKLLFHYYDKDFNNEADTPDNFQSRRPNTSFCFLDIRSPGLGDTAMYLCATSAGGGSYNEQFFGPGTRLTVL.

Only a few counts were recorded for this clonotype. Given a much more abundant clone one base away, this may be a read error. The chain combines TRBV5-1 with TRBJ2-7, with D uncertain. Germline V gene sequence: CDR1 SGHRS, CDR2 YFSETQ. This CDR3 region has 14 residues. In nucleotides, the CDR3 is TGCGCCAACAGCTTCGTCGACCCTACCTACGAGCAGTACTTC. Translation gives CANSFVDPTYEQYF.

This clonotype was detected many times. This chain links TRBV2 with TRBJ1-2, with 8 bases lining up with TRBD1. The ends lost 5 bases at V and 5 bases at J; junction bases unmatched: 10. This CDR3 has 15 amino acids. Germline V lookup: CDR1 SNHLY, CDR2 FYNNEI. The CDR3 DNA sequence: TGTGCCAGCAGTCCAGGGGGCTTTGGGGGATATGGCTACACCTTC. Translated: CASSPGGFGGYGYTF.

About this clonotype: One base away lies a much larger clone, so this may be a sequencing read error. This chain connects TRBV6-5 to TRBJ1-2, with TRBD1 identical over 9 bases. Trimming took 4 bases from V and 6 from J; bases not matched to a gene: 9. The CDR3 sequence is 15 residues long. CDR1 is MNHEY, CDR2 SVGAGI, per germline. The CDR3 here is CASSSGGQGSDGYTF. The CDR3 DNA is TGTGCCAGCAGTTCTGGCGGACAGGGGAGTGATGGCTACACCTTC.

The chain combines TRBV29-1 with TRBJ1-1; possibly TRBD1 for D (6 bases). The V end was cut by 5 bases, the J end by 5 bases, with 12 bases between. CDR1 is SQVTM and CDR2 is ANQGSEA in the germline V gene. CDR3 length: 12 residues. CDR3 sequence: CSVPPTGTEAFF. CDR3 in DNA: TGCAGCGTTCCTCCTACAGGGACTGAAGCTTTCTTT.

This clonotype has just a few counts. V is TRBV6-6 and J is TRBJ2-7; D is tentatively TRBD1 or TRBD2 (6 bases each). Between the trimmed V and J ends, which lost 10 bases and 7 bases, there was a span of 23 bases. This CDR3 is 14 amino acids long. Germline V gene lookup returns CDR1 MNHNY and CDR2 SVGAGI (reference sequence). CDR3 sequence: CATTRRGGDNEQYF. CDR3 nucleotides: TGTGCCACCACGCGAAGGGGCGGGGACAATGAGCAGTACTTC.

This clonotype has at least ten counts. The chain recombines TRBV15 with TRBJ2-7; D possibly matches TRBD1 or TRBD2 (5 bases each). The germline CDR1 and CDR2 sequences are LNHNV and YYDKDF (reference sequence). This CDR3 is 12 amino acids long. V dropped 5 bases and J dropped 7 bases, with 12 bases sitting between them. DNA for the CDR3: TGTGCCACCAGCCGGGACGGGTGGGAGCAGTACTTC. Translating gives CATSRDGWEQYF.

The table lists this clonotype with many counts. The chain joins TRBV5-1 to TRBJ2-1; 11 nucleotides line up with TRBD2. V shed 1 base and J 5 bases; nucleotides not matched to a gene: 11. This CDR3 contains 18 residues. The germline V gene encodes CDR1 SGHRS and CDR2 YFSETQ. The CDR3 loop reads CASSLWRTGTSGHNEQFF. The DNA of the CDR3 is TGCGCCAGCAGCTTGTGGCGGACCGGGACTAGCGGTCACAATGAGCAGTTCTTC.

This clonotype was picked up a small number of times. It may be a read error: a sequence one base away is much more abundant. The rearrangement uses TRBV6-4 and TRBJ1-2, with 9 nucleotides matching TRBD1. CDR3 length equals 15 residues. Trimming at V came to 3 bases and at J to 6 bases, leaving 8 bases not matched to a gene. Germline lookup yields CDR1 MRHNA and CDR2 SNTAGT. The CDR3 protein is CASSEPGQGRHGYTF. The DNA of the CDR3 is TGTGCCAGCAGTGAACCGGGACAGGGTAGGCATGGCTACACCTTC.

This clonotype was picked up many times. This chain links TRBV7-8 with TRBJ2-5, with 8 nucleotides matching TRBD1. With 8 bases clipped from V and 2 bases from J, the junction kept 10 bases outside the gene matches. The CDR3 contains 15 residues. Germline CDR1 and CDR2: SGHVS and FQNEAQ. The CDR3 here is CASSLGTGQQETQYF. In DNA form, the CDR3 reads TGTGCCAGCTCCCTTGGGACAGGACAGCAAGAGACCCAGTACTTC.

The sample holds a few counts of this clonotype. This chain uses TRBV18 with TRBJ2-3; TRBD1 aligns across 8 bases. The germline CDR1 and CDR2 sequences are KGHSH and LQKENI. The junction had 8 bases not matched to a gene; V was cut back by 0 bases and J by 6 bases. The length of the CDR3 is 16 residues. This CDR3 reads CASSPPSRGRLDTQYF. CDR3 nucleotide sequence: TGTGCCAGCTCACCACCGTCCAGGGGGCGATTGGATACGCAGTATTTT.

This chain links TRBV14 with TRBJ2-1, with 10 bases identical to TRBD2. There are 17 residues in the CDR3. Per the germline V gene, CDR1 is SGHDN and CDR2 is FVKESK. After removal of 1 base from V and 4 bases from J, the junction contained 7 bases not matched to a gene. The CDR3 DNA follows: TGTGCCAGCAGCCAAGGGCCTAGCGGGAGTCGGTACAATGAGCAGTTCTTC. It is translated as CASSQGPSGSRYNEQFF.